The 29 T cell receptor beta chains below were found in one sample sequenced in a study of blood T cells in healthy people across ages. Alongside a J-beta primer mix, a sample-barcoded 5' primer served in a second PCR lasting roughly 6 to 11 cycles. TCRdb ran MiXCR on the 5' RACE reads and lists one entry per CDR3 protein. The data show about 1,400,000 distinct CDR3 sequences, roughly 64% seen once. The sequenced sample consisted of blood. The receptors derive from a man between 18 and 29 years old in good health.

The chain employs TRBV4-2 and TRBJ2-1; 9 bases line up with TRBD2. The CDR3 covers 15 residues. Germline V CDR1 and CDR2: LGHNA, YNFKEQ. The V and J ends lost 0 bases and 9 bases, in that order; junction bases with no gene match: 6. The CDR3 DNA is TGTGCCAGCAGCCAAGACAGCCTAGCGGGGAGTGAGCAGTTCTTC. It is translated as CASSQDSLAGSEQFF.

The chain uses TRBV7-9 and TRBJ2-5; maybe TRBD1 (5 bases). CDR1 and CDR2 (germline): SEHNR, FQNEAQ (reference sequence). Trimming pared 4 bases from V and 0 bases from J, leaving 15 bases between. CDR3 length: 16 residues. The CDR3 bases are TGTGCCAGCAGCTCCGGACACGATTACGACCAAGAGACCCAGTACTTC. Its translation: CASSSGHDYDQETQYF.

The chain employs TRBV6-4 and TRBJ1-1; D call uncertain. Germline values: CDR1 MRHNA, CDR2 SNTAGT. The CDR3 consists of 15 residues. Trimming shortened V by 3 bases and J by 0 bases, and 11 bases separated the two germline ends. The CDR3 DNA reads as TGTGCCAGCAGTGAGTTTTGGGGATTGAACACTGAAGCTTTCTTT. It yields the protein CASSEFWGLNTEAFF.

The CDR3 sequence: CASSNRDRIVQETQYF. The CDR3 coding sequence is TGCGCCAGCAGTAACCGGGACCGAATAGTTCAAGAGACCCAGTACTTC. V and J are TRBV5-1 and TRBJ2-5; either TRBD1 or TRBD2 may fit D (5 bases each). From germline, CDR1 is SGHRS and CDR2 YFSETQ. Trimming took 5 bases from V and 2 from J, leaving 19 bases between them. There are 16 residues in the CDR3.

This clonotype was counted once. The chain employs TRBV20-1 and TRBJ1-1, with D maybe TRBD1 (5 bases). This CDR3 is built from 14 residues. V was trimmed by 6 bases and J by 7 bases, leaving 21 bases between them. Per germline, CDR1 DFQATT and CDR2 SNEGSKA (reference sequence). In DNA, the CDR3 is TGCAGTGCATGGGGACCCGAAGGACATGATGAAGCTTTCTTT. Encoded protein: CSAWGPEGHDEAFF.

The chain has TRBV27 and TRBJ1-4, with unresolved D. V lost 7 bases to trimming and J lost 4 bases, with 22 bases between them. The length of the CDR3 is 17 residues. Germline assignment: CDR1 MNHEY and CDR2 SMNVEV (reference sequence). The CDR3 nucleotides are TGTGCCAGCACCTCACCAGCTTCTCAGGCCCTTAATGAAAAACTGTTTTTT. This sequence encodes CASTSPASQALNEKLFF.

This chain links TRBV20-1 with TRBJ1-3; TRBD1 agrees at 7 bases. Trimming took 8 bases from V and 2 from J; bases not matched to a gene: 9. The CDR3 runs 14 residues. Germline values: CDR1 DFQATT, CDR2 SNEGSKA (reference sequence). In nucleotides, the CDR3 is TGCAGTATTTCCCCGACAGGGCCTGGAAACACCATATATTTT. This translates into CSISPTGPGNTIYF.

This clonotype was recorded a few times. The DNA for the CDR3 is TGTGCCAGCAGTCACATTCGGGACACTCTAGTAGACACTGAAGCTTTCTTT. This codes for CASSHIRDTLVDTEAFF. J is TRBJ1-1 and V is TRBV27; possibly TRBD1 for D (6 bases). Germline assignment: CDR1 MNHEY and CDR2 SMNVEV (reference sequence). This CDR3 region has 17 residues. Trimming left V 5 bases short and J 3 bases short, with 22 bases between.

V and J are TRBV3-1 and TRBJ2-4; 7 bases are a match to TRBD2. CDR1 and CDR2 (germline): LGHDT, YNNKEL (reference sequence). The CDR3 extends over 15 amino acids. V shed 1 base, J shed 9 bases, and the junction held 9 bases outside the gene matches. CDR3: CASSQGPGGGGIQYF. As DNA, the CDR3 is TGTGCCAGCAGCCAAGGTCCGGGGGGAGGAGGCATTCAGTACTTC.

The chain employs TRBV27 and TRBJ1-2, with TRBD1 identical over 10 bases. Looked up from germline, CDR1 is MNHEY and CDR2 is SMNVEV (reference sequence). The junction had 6 bases not matched to a gene; V was cut back by 5 bases and J by 3 bases. The CDR3 contains 15 residues. The CDR3: CASSTGQGGYYGYTF. Written as DNA, the CDR3 is TGTGCCAGCAGTACAGGACAGGGGGGGTACTATGGCTACACCTTC.

This clonotype has just a few counts. The chain recombines TRBV6-2 or TRBV6-3 with TRBJ2-7; the match to TRBD2 covers 12 bases. The CDR3 consists of 16 residues. Germline CDR1 MNHEY, CDR2 SVGEGT. V was pared by 4 bases and J by 4 bases, with 8 bases of the junction left unmatched. CDR3 amino acids: CASSFGLAGSGYEQYF. CDR3 in DNA: TGTGCCAGCAGTTTCGGACTAGCGGGGAGCGGATACGAGCAGTACTTC.

The rearrangement joins TRBV4-2 to TRBJ1-2, with D possibly TRBD1 on 6 matching bases. The length of the CDR3 is 12 residues. The germline V gene encodes CDR1 LGHNA and CDR2 YNFKEQ. Between the trimmed V and J ends, which lost 5 bases and 6 bases, there was a span of 10 bases. The CDR3 coding sequence is TGTGCCAGCAGCAGTGAGGGGGATGGCTACACCTTC. It codes for CASSSEGDGYTF.

The rearrangement uses TRBV4-1 and TRBJ2-5, with 7 bases fitting TRBD2. Germline V gives CDR1 MGHRA, CDR2 YSYEKL. CDR3 size: 15 residues. V lost 0 bases to trimming and J lost 6 bases; unmatched junction nucleotides: 7. DNA of the CDR3: TGCGCCAGCAGCCAAGATCGGACTAGTATCCAGACCCAGTACTTC. Its protein is CASSQDRTSIQTQYF.

The V gene is TRBV28, the J gene TRBJ1-2; D is perhaps TRBD1 (5 bases). Germline loops: CDR1 MDHEN, CDR2 SYDVKM. The CDR3 covers 15 residues. Trimming took off 8 bases at V and 3 bases at J, with 19 bases between the two ends. CDR3 sequence (DNA): TGTGCCAGCTCTTCTCGGGACGGGGATTACTATGGCTACACCTTC. Translation: CASSSRDGDYYGYTF.

The CDR3, as DNA: TGTGCCAGCAGTCCTCAGACCCGCACAGATACGCAGTATTTT. Translating it yields CASSPQTRTDTQYF. The chain combines TRBV25-1 with TRBJ2-3; the D is unclear. Trimming stripped 5 bases from V and 1 base from J, with 10 bases between. The CDR3 runs to 14 residues. CDR1 is MGHDK, CDR2 SYGVNS, per germline.

This sequence joins TRBV7-9 and TRBJ2-7; D remains ambiguous. Trimming took 3 bases from V and 9 from J, leaving 9 bases between them. Germline V CDR1 and CDR2: SEHNR, FQNEAQ (reference sequence). The CDR3 runs to 11 residues. CDR3 protein: CASSFAGGQYF. Here the CDR3 DNA reads TGTGCCAGCAGCTTCGCAGGTGGGCAGTACTTC.

V is TRBV24-1 and J is TRBJ2-7; D tentatively reads TRBD1 or TRBD2 (5 bases each). The CDR3 extends over 13 amino acids. The germline gives CDR1 KGHDR, CDR2 SFDVKD. Trimming cost V 9 bases and J 2 bases, with 13 bases left between them. Written as DNA, the CDR3 is TGTGCCACCGTAGGGGACGTACCCTACGAGCAGTACTTC. This sequence encodes CATVGDVPYEQYF.

This clonotype was counted a few times. The chain carries TRBV10-3 and TRBJ2-7; maybe TRBD1 (6 bases). Trimming stripped 5 bases from V and 3 bases from J, with 11 bases between. The CDR3 contains 13 residues. Germline V gives CDR1 ENHRY, CDR2 SYGVKD. The CDR3 region has the DNA TGTGCCATCAGTTCGGGACAACGCTACGAGCAGTACTTC. The encoded protein is CAISSGQRYEQYF.

This chain links TRBV29-1 with TRBJ2-5, with D hard to call. Trimming cost V 2 bases and J 5 bases, with 21 bases left between them. Germline assignment: CDR1 SQVTM and CDR2 ANQGSEA. The CDR3 is 16 residues long. The CDR3 DNA reads as TGCAGCGTTGAACTAGGGCAGGACCGACTGAGGGAGACCCAGTACTTC. Translated, it gives CSVELGQDRLRETQYF.

The gene calls are TRBV12-3 or TRBV12-4 and TRBJ1-4, with no clear D. Trimming took 2 bases from V and 8 from J, leaving 12 bases between them. CDR3 length: 14 residues. CDR3 in DNA: TGTGCCAGCAGTTTAATGGGAGGGAGGGAAAAACTGTTTTTT. This codes for CASSLMGGREKLFF.

The chain uses TRBV4-1 and TRBJ2-1; D gene uncertain. The J call is uncertain, as TRBJ2-7 better fits the DNA end. The CDR3 length is 17 residues. Germline V gene lookup returns CDR1 MGHRA and CDR2 YSYEKL. CDR3 residues: CASSQDPDTRSYNEQYF. In DNA form, the CDR3 reads TGCGCCAGCAGCCAAGATCCAGACACCCGCTCCTACAATGAGCAGTACTTC.

The chain has TRBV20-1 and TRBJ2-7; TRBD1 agrees at 7 bases. Germline V CDR1 and CDR2: DFQATT, SNEGSKA (reference sequence). The V and J ends lost 4 bases and 3 bases, in that order; junction bases with no gene match: 6. CDR3 size: 13 residues. CDR3 loop: CSATDRPRYEQYF. The CDR3 DNA sequence: TGCAGTGCTACGGACAGGCCCCGCTACGAGCAGTACTTC.

V gene TRBV20-1 combines with J gene TRBJ2-1; a weak D match, TRBD1 (5 bases). In germline, CDR1 is DFQATT, CDR2 SNEGSKA (reference sequence). Trimming shortened V by 4 bases and J by 2 bases, and 15 bases separated the two germline ends. The CDR3 covers 15 residues. The CDR3 protein is CSAKKGWTTYNEQFF. The DNA of the CDR3 is TGCAGTGCTAAAAAAGGCTGGACAACCTACAATGAGCAGTTCTTC.

V is TRBV6-5 and J is TRBJ2-7, with D tentatively TRBD2 (6 bases). CDR3 size: 13 residues. Germline-derived CDR1 and CDR2 are MNHEY and SVGAGI. Trimming left V 6 bases short and J 12 bases short, with 21 bases between. CDR3 loop: CASRFRRGTSWYF. Here the CDR3 DNA reads TGTGCCAGCAGATTTAGGAGGGGAACCTCATGGTACTTC.

On this clonotype: A read error may account for a junction end that differs from germline. The J gene is TRBJ2-2, the V gene TRBV27; 13 bases are a match to TRBD2. Per germline, CDR1 MNHEY and CDR2 SMNVEV (reference sequence). The length of the CDR3 is 15 residues. The CDR3 protein is CASRLAGGLVGKLFF. CDR3 coding DNA: TGTGCCAGCAGACTAGCGGGAGGGCTTGTCGGGAAGCTGTTTTTT.

The chain is built from TRBV19 and TRBJ1-2; 8 bases are shared with TRBD1. Germline V gene data show CDR1 as LNHDA and CDR2 as SQIVND (reference sequence). V shed 3 bases, J shed 3 bases, and the junction held 0 bases outside the gene matches. The CDR3 spans 13 residues. CDR3 sequence (DNA): TGTGCCAGTAGTATGACAGGGGACTATGGCTACACCTTC. Its translation: CASSMTGDYGYTF.

The chain has TRBV15 and TRBJ1-2; no reliable D call. Trimming cost V 1 base and J 1 base, with 7 bases left between them. Per germline, CDR1 LNHNV and CDR2 YYDKDF (reference sequence). CDR3 length: 14 amino acids. Here the CDR3 reads CATSRVASNYGYTF. CDR3 DNA sequence: TGTGCCACCAGCAGAGTCGCCAGTAACTATGGCTACACCTTC.

The chain uses TRBV6-1 and TRBJ2-1, with TRBD1 identical over 9 bases. CDR3 size: 14 residues. CDR1 MNHNS and CDR2 SASEGT come from the germline V gene. After removal of 6 bases from V and 7 bases from J, the junction contained 7 bases not matched to a gene. The CDR3 nucleotides are TGTGCCAGCAGGGCCGGGACAGGGAAGAATGAGCAGTTCTTC. This translates into CASRAGTGKNEQFF.

Concerning this clonotype itself: This could be a read error, since a much larger clone is one nucleotide away. The chain has TRBV13 and TRBJ1-6, with 9 nucleotides matching TRBD1. The CDR3 runs 14 residues. Germline V gene data show CDR1 as PRHDT and CDR2 as FYEKMQ (reference sequence). The CDR3 DNA follows: TGTGCCAGCAGCGTAGGACAGGGGAATTCACCCCTCCACTTT. Translation: CASSVGQGNSPLHF.